This TCR beta chain was recovered during a study of cytomegalovirus exposure and HLA in healthy donors. The study's findings and limits: Common viral pathogens seemed to be connected with several of the most significant clusters, according to a later analysis.

Between the trimmed V and J ends, which lost 1 base and 0 bases, there was a span of 11 bases. Looked up from germline, CDR1 is SGHDT and CDR2 is YYEEEE. This CDR3 region has 16 residues. Primers: 60 Vbeta forward and 13 Jbeta reverse. TCRdb keeps only in-frame clones here, not all; method: immunoSEQ multiplex PCR. This table holds about 140,000 clones, around three quarters found once. Remarks on this clone: The antigen remains unidentified.

This receptor was obtained from a middle-aged man in good health and CMV-seropositive. The sequencing sample was made of PBMCs. The chain has TRBV5-6 and TRBJ1-5, with D perhaps TRBD1 (5 bases). CDR3 DNA sequence: TGTGCCAGCAGCTTGAGACAGACTTTTAGCAATCAGCCCCAGCATTTT. Translating gives CASSLRQTFSNQPQHF. The variable domain in full, completed from reference TRBV5-6 and TRBJ1-5, reads DAGVTQSPTHLIKTRGQQVTLRCSPKSGHDTVSWYQQALGQGPQFIFQYYEEEERQRGNFPDRFSGHQFPNYSSELNVNALLLGDSALYLCASSLRQTFSNQPQHFGDGTRLSIL.